These T cell receptor beta chains were read from a single sample in a study of blood T cells in healthy people across ages. MiXCR, applied by TCRdb to the 5' RACE reads, yields one record per CDR3 protein. Counted here are hundreds of thousands of distinct CDR3 sequences, 49% occurring once; the ten biggest clones make up roughly 34%. The sample comprised blood. The receptors originated from a woman in her sixties in good health. The CDR3 runs from the conserved cysteine through the conserved F or W. Fields, in order: D gene, clone size, V gene, J gene, CDR3 length, CDR3 DNA, CDR3 protein. A D gene is named only where the DNA matches it firmly. Size tells how often a clone was seen (once, few, many) or the class of an expanded clone, and some rows leave it out.

D gene: .; clone size: .; V gene: TRBV20-1; J gene: TRBJ1-5; CDR3 length: 14; CDR3 DNA: TGCAGTGCTAGACGAGGGGAGATGAATCAGCCCCAGCATTTT; CDR3 protein: CSARRGEMNQPQHF
D gene: .; clone size: few; V gene: TRBV4-3; J gene: TRBJ1-1; CDR3 length: 15; CDR3 DNA: TGCGCCAGCAGCCAAGATGGGGGTGGTGGCACTGAAGCTTTCTTT; CDR3 protein: CASSQDGGGGTEAFF
D gene: .; clone size: .; V gene: TRBV28; J gene: TRBJ2-3; CDR3 length: 13; CDR3 DNA: TGTGCCAGCAGCTACAGGGTTTCAGATACGCAGTATTTT; CDR3 protein: CASSYRVSDTQYF
D gene: .; clone size: few; V gene: TRBV25-1; J gene: TRBJ1-2; CDR3 length: 14; CDR3 DNA: TGTGCCAGCAGTCCAGCCCGGGGGTTGGGCGGCTACACCTTC; CDR3 protein: CASSPARGLGGYTF
D gene: .; clone size: .; V gene: TRBV11-1; J gene: TRBJ2-7; CDR3 length: 15; CDR3 DNA: TGTGCCAGCAGCTTAGACCCGAGCACCTACAATGAGCAGTACTTC; CDR3 protein: CASSLDPSTYNEQYF
D gene: .; clone size: few; V gene: TRBV28; J gene: TRBJ2-7; CDR3 length: 13; CDR3 DNA: TGTGCCAGCAGTCCCCCCCCCTCCACCGAGCAGTACTTC; CDR3 protein: CASSPPPSTEQYF
D gene: TRBD1; clone size: .; V gene: TRBV29-1; J gene: TRBJ1-2; CDR3 length: 14; CDR3 DNA: TGCAGCGTTGGAACCTCCGGGACAGGGGAAGGCTACACCTTC; CDR3 protein: CSVGTSGTGEGYTF
D gene: TRBD2; clone size: .; V gene: TRBV5-1; J gene: TRBJ2-5; CDR3 length: 15; CDR3 DNA: TGCGCCAGCAGCATTGGACTAGCGTCGGGAGAGACCCAGTACTTC; CDR3 protein: CASSIGLASGETQYF
D gene: .; clone size: .; V gene: TRBV10-3; J gene: TRBJ2-3; CDR3 length: 12; CDR3 DNA: TGTGCCATCGCCCCTAGCACAGATACGCAGTATTTT; CDR3 protein: CAIAPSTDTQYF
D gene: TRBD2; clone size: few; V gene: TRBV6-2/TRBV6-3; J gene: TRBJ2-7; CDR3 length: 15; CDR3 DNA: TGTGCCAGCAGGAAGGCTAGCGGGTTCTCCTACGAGCAGTACTTC; CDR3 protein: CASRKASGFSYEQYF
D gene: TRBD2; clone size: .; V gene: TRBV20-1; J gene: TRBJ2-5; CDR3 length: 14; CDR3 DNA: TGCAGTGCTAGAGTTACGGGAGGGTGGGAGACCCAGTACTTC; CDR3 protein: CSARVTGGWETQYF
D gene: .; clone size: .; V gene: TRBV7-2; J gene: TRBJ2-4; CDR3 length: 16; CDR3 DNA: TGTGCCAGCAGCATCCTCGCCGTCGCGGCCAAAAACATTCAGTACTTC; CDR3 protein: CASSILAVAAKNIQYF
D gene: .; clone size: .; V gene: TRBV2; J gene: TRBJ2-3; CDR3 length: 13; CDR3 DNA: TGTGCCGCAGCAAGGATACCCACAGATACGCAGTATTTT; CDR3 protein: CAAARIPTDTQYF
D gene: TRBD1; clone size: .; V gene: TRBV18; J gene: TRBJ1-2; CDR3 length: 15; CDR3 DNA: TGTGCCAGCTCACCGTTGGGACAGGGTGTCTATGGCTACACCTTC; CDR3 protein: CASSPLGQGVYGYTF
D gene: .; clone size: .; V gene: TRBV19; J gene: TRBJ1-5; CDR3 length: 14; CDR3 DNA: TGTGCCAGCAGGCCGGTTTTTAGCAATCAGCCCCAGCATTTT; CDR3 protein: CASRPVFSNQPQHF
D gene: .; clone size: few; V gene: TRBV6-5; J gene: TRBJ2-7; CDR3 length: 14; CDR3 DNA: TGTGCCAGCAGTCGCCGATCAAGCTCCTACGAGCAGTACTTC; CDR3 protein: CASSRRSSSYEQYF
D gene: TRBD2; clone size: .; V gene: TRBV4-3; J gene: TRBJ2-7; CDR3 length: 19; CDR3 DNA: TGCGCCAGCAACTCAATGAACCCGACTGGGCTAGCGGTCCCCTACGAGCAGTACTTC; CDR3 protein: CASNSMNPTGLAVPYEQYF
D gene: TRBD1; clone size: many; V gene: TRBV29-1; J gene: TRBJ2-7; CDR3 length: 14; CDR3 DNA: TGCAGCGTTGAAGGTGGCAGGGGGCAAGGCGAGCAGTACTTC; CDR3 protein: CSVEGGRGQGEQYF
D gene: TRBD1; clone size: .; V gene: TRBV20-1; J gene: TRBJ1-5; CDR3 length: 14; CDR3 DNA: TGCAGTGCTCAACCTCGACAGGGAGGTCAGCCCCAGCATTTT; CDR3 protein: CSAQPRQGGQPQHF
D gene: .; clone size: .; V gene: TRBV6-5; J gene: TRBJ2-7; CDR3 length: 15; CDR3 DNA: TGTGCCAGCAGTTACTCTTGGTCAGACTCCTACGAGCAGTACTTC; CDR3 protein: CASSYSWSDSYEQYF
D gene: TRBD2; clone size: few; V gene: TRBV28; J gene: TRBJ2-1; CDR3 length: 15; CDR3 DNA: TGTGCCAGCAGGCCCTCTCCGGGACTAGTAGCTGAGCAGTTCTTC; CDR3 protein: CASRPSPGLVAEQFF
D gene: .; clone size: .; V gene: TRBV2; J gene: TRBJ2-5; CDR3 length: 15; CDR3 DNA: TGTGCCAGCAGTCCTGGACAGCTTTTTCGCGAGACCCAGTACTTC; CDR3 protein: CASSPGQLFRETQYF
D gene: .; clone size: many; V gene: TRBV7-9; J gene: TRBJ1-6; CDR3 length: 16; CDR3 DNA: TGTGCCAGCAGCTCCACTCGGAGAGGGGACGGTTCACCCCTCCACTTT; CDR3 protein: CASSSTRRGDGSPLHF
D gene: .; clone size: few; V gene: TRBV24-1; J gene: TRBJ2-7; CDR3 length: 14; CDR3 DNA: TGTGCCACCGGACTCGCGGCAGGGCGGTGGGAGCAGTACTTC; CDR3 protein: CATGLAAGRWEQYF
D gene: .; clone size: few; V gene: TRBV3-1; J gene: TRBJ2-3; CDR3 length: 15; CDR3 DNA: TGTGCCAGCAGCCTCGGGACGAAAAGCACAGATACGCAGTATTTT; CDR3 protein: CASSLGTKSTDTQYF
D gene: .; clone size: .; V gene: TRBV29-1; J gene: TRBJ2-5; CDR3 length: 11; CDR3 DNA: TGCAGCGGTGAAGATCCTGGGACCCAGTACTTC; CDR3 protein: CSGEDPGTQYF
D gene: .; clone size: .; V gene: TRBV7-2; J gene: TRBJ1-1; CDR3 length: 14; CDR3 DNA: TGTGCCAGCAGCGTTCCGTTAGGGCCCCGGGGAGCTTTCTTT; CDR3 protein: CASSVPLGPRGAFF
D gene: .; clone size: .; V gene: TRBV20-1; J gene: TRBJ1-1; CDR3 length: 11; CDR3 DNA: TGCAGTGCTAGTTTCGGGACTGAAGCTTTCTTT; CDR3 protein: CSASFGTEAFF
D gene: TRBD2; clone size: .; V gene: TRBV25-1; J gene: TRBJ2-1; CDR3 length: 17; CDR3 DNA: TGTGCCAGCAGTGCACGCTCCGGGACTAGCGGGGCGTCTGAGCAGTTCTTC; CDR3 protein: CASSARSGTSGASEQFF
D gene: .; clone size: .; V gene: TRBV6-5; J gene: TRBJ1-4; CDR3 length: 16; CDR3 DNA: TGTGCCAGCAGTTACTCAGGACCTGGGATAGATGAAAAACTGTTTTTT; CDR3 protein: CASSYSGPGIDEKLFF
D gene: .; clone size: .; V gene: TRBV7-2; J gene: TRBJ1-4; CDR3 length: 15; CDR3 DNA: TGTGCCAGCAGCCCAGAAGGGCTGAGTAATGAAAAACTGTTTTTT; CDR3 protein: CASSPEGLSNEKLFF
D gene: TRBD2; clone size: few; V gene: TRBV20-1; J gene: TRBJ2-1; CDR3 length: 13; CDR3 DNA: TGCAGTGCCACCGGGACTAATTTGAATGAGCAGTTCTTC; CDR3 protein: CSATGTNLNEQFF
D gene: .; clone size: .; V gene: TRBV25-1; J gene: TRBJ1-1; CDR3 length: 14; CDR3 DNA: TGTGCCAGCAGTGAAGTAGGGGCACACACTGAAGCTTTCTTT; CDR3 protein: CASSEVGAHTEAFF
D gene: .; clone size: .; V gene: TRBV20-1; J gene: TRBJ2-1; CDR3 length: 16; CDR3 DNA: TGCAGTGCTAGAGATTTCAGGAGGGCCGCATACAATGAGCAGTTCTTC; CDR3 protein: CSARDFRRAAYNEQFF
D gene: .; clone size: .; V gene: TRBV20-1; J gene: TRBJ2-7; CDR3 length: 11; CDR3 DNA: TGCAGTGCGTCAGACGCCTACGAGCAGTACTTC; CDR3 protein: CSASDAYEQYF
D gene: TRBD1; clone size: .; V gene: TRBV6-1; J gene: TRBJ2-3; CDR3 length: 15; CDR3 DNA: TGTGCCAGCAGTGAAGCCGACAGGGGTACAGATACGCAGTATTTT; CDR3 protein: CASSEADRGTDTQYF
D gene: .; clone size: medium-sized; V gene: TRBV25-1; J gene: TRBJ2-7; CDR3 length: 12; CDR3 DNA: TGTGCCAGTAACATGGGCTCCTACGAGCAGTACTTC; CDR3 protein: CASNMGSYEQYF
D gene: .; clone size: .; V gene: TRBV19; J gene: TRBJ2-1; CDR3 length: 15; CDR3 DNA: TGTGCCAGTAGTATCAGAGGAGAGCGGCCCAATGAGCAGTTCTTC; CDR3 protein: CASSIRGERPNEQFF
D gene: .; clone size: .; V gene: TRBV28; J gene: TRBJ1-1; CDR3 length: 15; CDR3 DNA: TGTGCCAGCAGTTCCCCTGGGGGAGGGAACACTGAAGCTTTCTTT; CDR3 protein: CASSSPGGGNTEAFF
D gene: .; clone size: .; V gene: TRBV7-2; J gene: TRBJ2-1; CDR3 length: 14; CDR3 DNA: TGTGCCAGCAGCTCTGACAGCTCCTACAATGAGCAGTTCTTC; CDR3 protein: CASSSDSSYNEQFF
D gene: TRBD2; clone size: .; V gene: TRBV7-9; J gene: TRBJ2-6; CDR3 length: 17; CDR3 DNA: TGTGCCAGCAGCTTAGGTACTAGCGGGAGCGGGGCCAACGTCCTGACTTTC; CDR3 protein: CASSLGTSGSGANVLTF
D gene: .; clone size: few; V gene: TRBV6-2/TRBV6-3; J gene: TRBJ2-6; CDR3 length: 17; CDR3 DNA: TGTGCCAGCAGCGAGGACAGACCCGTCTCTGGGGCCAACGTCCTGACTTTC; CDR3 protein: CASSEDRPVSGANVLTF
D gene: .; clone size: .; V gene: TRBV28; J gene: TRBJ1-2; CDR3 length: 13; CDR3 DNA: TGTGCCAGCAGGGGGACACCTGGCTATGGCTACACCTTC; CDR3 protein: CASRGTPGYGYTF
D gene: TRBD2; clone size: few; V gene: TRBV29-1; J gene: TRBJ2-5; CDR3 length: 14; CDR3 DNA: TGCAGCGTTGATTCAAGCGGGAAGGGGGAGACCCAGTACTTC; CDR3 protein: CSVDSSGKGETQYF
D gene: .; clone size: .; V gene: TRBV7-2; J gene: TRBJ1-2; CDR3 length: 12; CDR3 DNA: TGTGCCAGCAGCTTCGCCGTGCCTGGCTACACCTTC; CDR3 protein: CASSFAVPGYTF
D gene: .; clone size: few; V gene: TRBV7-2; J gene: TRBJ2-7; CDR3 length: 12; CDR3 DNA: TGTGCCAGCAGCATAGGTCCCTACGAGCAGTACTTC; CDR3 protein: CASSIGPYEQYF
D gene: .; clone size: .; V gene: TRBV19; J gene: TRBJ2-7; CDR3 length: 15; CDR3 DNA: TGTGCCAGTAGTATGTTTGCGGACCCCTACAATGAGCAGTACTTC; CDR3 protein: CASSMFADPYNEQYF
D gene: .; clone size: .; V gene: TRBV5-1; J gene: TRBJ1-4; CDR3 length: 15; CDR3 DNA: TGCGCCAGCAGCTTGTTCACAGGGCCTAATGAAAAACTGTTTTTT; CDR3 protein: CASSLFTGPNEKLFF